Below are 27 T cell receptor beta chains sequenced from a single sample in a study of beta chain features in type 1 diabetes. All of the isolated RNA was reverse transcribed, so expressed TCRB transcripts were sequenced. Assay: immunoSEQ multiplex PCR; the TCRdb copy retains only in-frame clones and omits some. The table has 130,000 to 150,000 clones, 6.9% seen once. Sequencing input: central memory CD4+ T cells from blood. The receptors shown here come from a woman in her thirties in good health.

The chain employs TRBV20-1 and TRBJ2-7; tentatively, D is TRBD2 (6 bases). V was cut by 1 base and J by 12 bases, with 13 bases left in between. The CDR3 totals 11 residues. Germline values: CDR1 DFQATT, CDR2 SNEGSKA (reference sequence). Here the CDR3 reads CSARVLDYAYF. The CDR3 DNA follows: TGCAGTGCTAGAGTTTTGGACTATGCGTACTTC.

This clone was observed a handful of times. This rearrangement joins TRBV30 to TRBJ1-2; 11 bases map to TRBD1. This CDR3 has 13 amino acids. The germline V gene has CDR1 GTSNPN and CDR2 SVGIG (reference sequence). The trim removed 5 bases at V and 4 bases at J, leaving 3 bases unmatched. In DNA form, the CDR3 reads TGTGCCTGGGGACAGGGGGCTTTCTATGGCTACACCTTC. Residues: CAWGQGAFYGYTF.

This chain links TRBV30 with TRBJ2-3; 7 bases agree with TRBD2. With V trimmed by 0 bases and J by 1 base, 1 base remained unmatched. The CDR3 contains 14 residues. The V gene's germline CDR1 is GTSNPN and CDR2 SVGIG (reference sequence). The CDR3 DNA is TGTGCCTGGAGTGTGGGGAGGGGCACAGATACGCAGTATTTT. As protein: CAWSVGRGTDTQYF.

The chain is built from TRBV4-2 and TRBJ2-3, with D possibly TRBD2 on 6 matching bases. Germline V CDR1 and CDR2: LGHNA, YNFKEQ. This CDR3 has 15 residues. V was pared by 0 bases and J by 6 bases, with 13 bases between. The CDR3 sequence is CASSQDGRLVDTQYF. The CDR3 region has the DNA TGTGCCAGCAGCCAAGATGGGAGGCTAGTCGATACGCAGTATTTT.

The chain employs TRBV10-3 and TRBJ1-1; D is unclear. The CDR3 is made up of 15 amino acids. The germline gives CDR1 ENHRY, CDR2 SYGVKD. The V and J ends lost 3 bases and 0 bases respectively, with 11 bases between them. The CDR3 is CAISDGRQLNTEAFF. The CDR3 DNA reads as TGTGCCATCAGTGACGGCAGGCAACTGAACACTGAAGCTTTCTTT.

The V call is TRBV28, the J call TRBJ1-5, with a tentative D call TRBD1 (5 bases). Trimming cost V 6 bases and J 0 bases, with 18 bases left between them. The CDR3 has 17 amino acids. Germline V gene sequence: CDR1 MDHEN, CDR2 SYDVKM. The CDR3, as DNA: TGTGCCAGCAGCATAGACATAACAGGAAATAGCAATCAGCCCCAGCATTTT. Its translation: CASSIDITGNSNQPQHF.

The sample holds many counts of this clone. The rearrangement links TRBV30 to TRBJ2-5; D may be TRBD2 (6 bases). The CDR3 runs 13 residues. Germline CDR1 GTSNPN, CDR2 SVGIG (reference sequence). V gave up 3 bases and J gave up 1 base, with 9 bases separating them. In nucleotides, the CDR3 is TGTGCCTGGAGCGGCGGGGTCCAAGAGACCCAGTACTTC. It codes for CAWSGGVQETQYF. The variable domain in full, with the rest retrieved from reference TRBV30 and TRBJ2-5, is SQTIHQWPATLVQPVGSPLSLECTVEGTSNPNLYWYRQAAGRGLQLLFYSVGIGQISSEVPQNLSASRPQDRQFILSSKKLLLSDSGFYLCAWSGGVQETQYFGPGTRLLVL.

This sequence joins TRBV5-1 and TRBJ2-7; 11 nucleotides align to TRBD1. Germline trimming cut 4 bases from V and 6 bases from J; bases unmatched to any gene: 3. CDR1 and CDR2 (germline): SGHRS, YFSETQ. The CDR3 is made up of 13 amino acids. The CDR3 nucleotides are TGCGCCAGCAGCATAGGGACAGGGGGCGAGCAGTACTTC. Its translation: CASSIGTGGEQYF.

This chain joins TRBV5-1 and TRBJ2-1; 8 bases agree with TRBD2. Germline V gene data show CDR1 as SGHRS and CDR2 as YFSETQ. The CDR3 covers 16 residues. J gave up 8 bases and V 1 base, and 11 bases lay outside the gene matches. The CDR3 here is CASSLWGGREEDEQFF. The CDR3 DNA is TGCGCCAGCAGCTTGTGGGGGGGGCGGGAGGAGGATGAGCAGTTCTTC.

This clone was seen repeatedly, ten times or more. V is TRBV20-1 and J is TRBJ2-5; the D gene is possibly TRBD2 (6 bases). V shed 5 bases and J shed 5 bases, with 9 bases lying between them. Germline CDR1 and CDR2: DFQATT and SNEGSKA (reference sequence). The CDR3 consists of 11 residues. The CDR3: CSAWDWETQYF. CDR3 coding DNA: TGCAGTGCTTGGGACTGGGAGACCCAGTACTTC.

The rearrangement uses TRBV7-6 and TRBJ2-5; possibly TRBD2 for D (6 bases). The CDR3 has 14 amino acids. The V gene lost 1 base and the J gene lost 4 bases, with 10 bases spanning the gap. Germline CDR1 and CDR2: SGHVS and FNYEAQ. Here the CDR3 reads CASSLGVSGETQYF. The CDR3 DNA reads TGTGCCAGCAGCTTAGGAGTTAGCGGAGAGACCCAGTACTTC.

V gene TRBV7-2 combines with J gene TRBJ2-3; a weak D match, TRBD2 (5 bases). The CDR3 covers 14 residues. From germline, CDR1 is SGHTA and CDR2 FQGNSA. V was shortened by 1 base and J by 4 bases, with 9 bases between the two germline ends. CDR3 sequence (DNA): TGTGCCAGCAGCTTAGATCCTAGCTCAGATACGCAGTATTTT. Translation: CASSLDPSSDTQYF.

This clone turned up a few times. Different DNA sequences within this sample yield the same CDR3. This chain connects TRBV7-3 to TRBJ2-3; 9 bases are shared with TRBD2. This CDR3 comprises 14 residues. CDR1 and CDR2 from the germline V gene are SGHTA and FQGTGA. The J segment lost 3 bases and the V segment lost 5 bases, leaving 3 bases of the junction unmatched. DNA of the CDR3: TGTGCCAGCAGCCTCGGACTAGCGACAGATACGCAGTATTTT. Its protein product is CASSLGLATDTQYF.

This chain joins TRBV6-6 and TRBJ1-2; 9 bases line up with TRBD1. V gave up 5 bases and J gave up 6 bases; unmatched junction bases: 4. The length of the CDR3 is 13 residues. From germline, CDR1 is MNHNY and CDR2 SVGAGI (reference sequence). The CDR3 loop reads CASSPQGANGYTF. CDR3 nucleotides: TGTGCCAGCAGTCCACAGGGGGCTAATGGCTACACCTTC.

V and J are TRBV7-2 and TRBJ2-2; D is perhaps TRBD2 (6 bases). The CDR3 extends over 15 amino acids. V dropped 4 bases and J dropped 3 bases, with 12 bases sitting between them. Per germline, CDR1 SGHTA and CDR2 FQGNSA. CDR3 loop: CASSSPGLHTGELFF. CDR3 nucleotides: TGTGCCAGCAGCTCTCCGGGACTGCACACCGGGGAGCTGTTTTTT.

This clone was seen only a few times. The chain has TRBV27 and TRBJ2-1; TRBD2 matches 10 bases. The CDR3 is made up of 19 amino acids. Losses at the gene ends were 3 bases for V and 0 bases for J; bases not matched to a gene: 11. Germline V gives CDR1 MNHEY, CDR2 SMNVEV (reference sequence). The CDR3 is CASSFRTSGYRSSYNEQFF. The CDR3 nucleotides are TGTGCCAGCAGTTTTCGGACTAGCGGATACCGGAGCTCCTACAATGAGCAGTTCTTC.

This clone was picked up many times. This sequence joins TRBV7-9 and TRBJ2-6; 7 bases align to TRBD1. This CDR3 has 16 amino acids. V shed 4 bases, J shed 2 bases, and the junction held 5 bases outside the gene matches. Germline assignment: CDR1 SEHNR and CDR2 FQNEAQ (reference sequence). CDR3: CASSSNRGTGANVLTF. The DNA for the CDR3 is TGTGCCAGCAGCTCCAACAGGGGAACTGGGGCCAACGTCCTGACTTTC. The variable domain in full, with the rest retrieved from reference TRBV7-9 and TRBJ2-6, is DTGVSQNPRHKITKRGQNVTFRCDPISEHNRLYWYRQTLGQGPEFLTYFQNEAQLEKSRLLSDRFSAERPKGSFSTLEIQRTEQGDSAMYLCASSSNRGTGANVLTFGAGSRLTVL.

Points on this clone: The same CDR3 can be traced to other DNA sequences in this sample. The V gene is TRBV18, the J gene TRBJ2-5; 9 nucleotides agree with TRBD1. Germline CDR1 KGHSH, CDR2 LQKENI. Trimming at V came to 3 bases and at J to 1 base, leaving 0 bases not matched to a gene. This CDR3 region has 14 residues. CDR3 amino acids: CASSPGQGQETQYF. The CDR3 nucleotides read TGTGCCAGCTCACCGGGACAGGGCCAAGAGACCCAGTACTTC.

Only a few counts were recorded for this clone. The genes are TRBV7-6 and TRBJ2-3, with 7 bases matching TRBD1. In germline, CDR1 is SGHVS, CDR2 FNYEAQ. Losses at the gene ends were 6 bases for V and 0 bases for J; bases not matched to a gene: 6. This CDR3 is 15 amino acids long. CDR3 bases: TGTGCCAGCAGGAAAAGGGGGCTGAGCACAGATACGCAGTATTTT. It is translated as CASRKRGLSTDTQYF.

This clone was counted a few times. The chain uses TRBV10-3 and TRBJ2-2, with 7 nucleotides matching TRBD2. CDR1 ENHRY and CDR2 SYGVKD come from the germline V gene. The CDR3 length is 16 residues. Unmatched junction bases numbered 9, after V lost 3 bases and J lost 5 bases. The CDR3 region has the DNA TGTGCCATCAGTGACCCGGTCGGGGGGAGAACCGGGGAGCTGTTTTTT. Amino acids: CAISDPVGGRTGELFF.

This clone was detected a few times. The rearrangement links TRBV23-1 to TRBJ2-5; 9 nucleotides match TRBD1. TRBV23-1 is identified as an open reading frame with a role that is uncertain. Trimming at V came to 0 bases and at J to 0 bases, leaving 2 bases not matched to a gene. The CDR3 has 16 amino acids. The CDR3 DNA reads TGCGCCAGCAGTCAATCAAGGGACAGGGACCAAGAGACCCAGTACTTC. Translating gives CASSQSRDRDQETQYF.

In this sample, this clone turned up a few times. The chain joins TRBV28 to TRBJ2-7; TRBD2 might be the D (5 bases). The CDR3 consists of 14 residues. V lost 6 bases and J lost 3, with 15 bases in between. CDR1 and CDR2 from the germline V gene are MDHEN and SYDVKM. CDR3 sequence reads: CASSPDWGGYEQYF. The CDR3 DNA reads TGTGCCAGCAGCCCGGACTGGGGTGGCTACGAGCAGTACTTC.

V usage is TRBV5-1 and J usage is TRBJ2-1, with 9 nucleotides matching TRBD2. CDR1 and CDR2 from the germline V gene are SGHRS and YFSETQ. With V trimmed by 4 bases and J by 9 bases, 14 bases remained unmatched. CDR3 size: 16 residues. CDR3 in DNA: TGCGCCAGCAGCCAAAGGACTAGCGAGAATAACGGTGAGCAGTTCTTC. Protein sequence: CASSQRTSENNGEQFF. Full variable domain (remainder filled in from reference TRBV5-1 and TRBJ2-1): KAGVTQTPRYLIKTRGQQVTLSCSPISGHRSVSWYQQTPGQGLQFLFEYFSETQRNKGNFPGRFSGRQFSNSRSEMNVSTLELGDSALYLCASSQRTSENNGEQFFGPGTRLTVL.

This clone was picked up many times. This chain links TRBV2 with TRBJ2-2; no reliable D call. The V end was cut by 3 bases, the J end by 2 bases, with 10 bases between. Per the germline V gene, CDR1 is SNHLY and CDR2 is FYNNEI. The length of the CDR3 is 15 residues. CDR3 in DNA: TGTGCCAGCAGTGACAAACTGCTAAACACCGGGGAGCTGTTTTTT. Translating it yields CASSDKLLNTGELFF. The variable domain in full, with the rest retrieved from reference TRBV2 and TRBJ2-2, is EPEVTQTPSHQVTQMGQEVILRCVPISNHLYFYWYRQILGQKVEFLVSFYNNEISEKSEIFDDQFSVERPDGSNFTLKIRSTKLEDSAMYFCASSDKLLNTGELFFGEGSRLTVL.

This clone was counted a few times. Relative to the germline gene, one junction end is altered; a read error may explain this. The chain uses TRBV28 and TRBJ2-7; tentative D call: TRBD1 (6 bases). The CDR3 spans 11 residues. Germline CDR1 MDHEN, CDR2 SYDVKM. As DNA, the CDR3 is TGTGCCAGCAGCCCCCGGACAGAGCTAGACTTC. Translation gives CASSPRTELDF.

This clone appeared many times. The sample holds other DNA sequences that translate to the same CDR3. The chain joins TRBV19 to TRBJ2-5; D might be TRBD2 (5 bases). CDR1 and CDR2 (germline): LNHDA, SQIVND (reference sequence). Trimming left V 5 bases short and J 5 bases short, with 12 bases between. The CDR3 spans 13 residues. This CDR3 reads CASSGGFQETQYF. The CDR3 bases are TGTGCCAGTAGTGGAGGTTTCCAGGAGACCCAGTACTTC.

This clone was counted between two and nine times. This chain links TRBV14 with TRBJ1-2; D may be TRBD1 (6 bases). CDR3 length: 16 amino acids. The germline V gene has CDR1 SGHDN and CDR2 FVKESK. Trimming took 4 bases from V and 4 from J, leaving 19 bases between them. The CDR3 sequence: CASSPHNRASGYGYTF. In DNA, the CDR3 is TGTGCCAGCAGCCCTCATAACAGGGCGTCGGGCTATGGCTACACCTTC.